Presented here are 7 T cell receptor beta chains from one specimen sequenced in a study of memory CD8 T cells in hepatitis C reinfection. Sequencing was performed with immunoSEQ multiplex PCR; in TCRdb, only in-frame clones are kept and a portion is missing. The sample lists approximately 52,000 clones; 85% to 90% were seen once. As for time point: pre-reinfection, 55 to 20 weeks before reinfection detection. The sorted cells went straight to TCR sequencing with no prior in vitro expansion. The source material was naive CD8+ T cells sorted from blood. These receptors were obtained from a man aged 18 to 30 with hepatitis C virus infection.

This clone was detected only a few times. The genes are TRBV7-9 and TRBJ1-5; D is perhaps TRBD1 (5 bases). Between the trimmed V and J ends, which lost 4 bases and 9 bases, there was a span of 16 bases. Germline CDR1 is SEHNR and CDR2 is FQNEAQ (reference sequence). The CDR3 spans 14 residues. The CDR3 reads CASSSGTAGGPQHF. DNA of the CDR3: TGTGCCAGCAGCTCGGGGACTGCCGGAGGGCCCCAGCATTTT.

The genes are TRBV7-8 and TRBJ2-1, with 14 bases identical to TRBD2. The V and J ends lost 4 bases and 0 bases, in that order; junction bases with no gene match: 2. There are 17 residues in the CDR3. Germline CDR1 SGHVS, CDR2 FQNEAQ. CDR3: CASSSGLAGASYNEQFF. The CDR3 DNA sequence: TGTGCCAGCAGCTCGGGACTAGCGGGGGCCTCCTACAATGAGCAGTTCTTC. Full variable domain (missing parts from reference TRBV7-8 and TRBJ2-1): GAGVSQSPRYKVAKRGQDVALRCDPISGHVSLFWYQQALGQGPEFLTYFQNEAQLDKSGLPSDRFFAERPEGSVSTLKIQRTQQEDSAVYLCASSSGLAGASYNEQFFGPGTRLTVL.

Here the CDR3 DNA reads TGTGCCAGCAGGCGTGGGGGGGGGCCTTACAATGAGCAGTTCTTC. Its translation is CASRRGGGPYNEQFF. This chain uses TRBV7-9 with TRBJ2-1, with a weak D call TRBD2 (7 bases). Per the germline V gene, CDR1 is SEHNR and CDR2 is FQNEAQ (reference sequence). The CDR3 is made up of 15 amino acids. Trimming stripped 6 bases from V and 4 bases from J, with 16 bases between.

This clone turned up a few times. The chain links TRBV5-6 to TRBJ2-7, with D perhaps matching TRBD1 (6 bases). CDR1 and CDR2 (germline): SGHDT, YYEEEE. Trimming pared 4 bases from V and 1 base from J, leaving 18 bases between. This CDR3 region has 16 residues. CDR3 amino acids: CASSAGQNHKSYEQYV. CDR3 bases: TGTGCCAGCAGCGCTGGACAGAACCACAAGTCCTACGAGCAGTACGTC.

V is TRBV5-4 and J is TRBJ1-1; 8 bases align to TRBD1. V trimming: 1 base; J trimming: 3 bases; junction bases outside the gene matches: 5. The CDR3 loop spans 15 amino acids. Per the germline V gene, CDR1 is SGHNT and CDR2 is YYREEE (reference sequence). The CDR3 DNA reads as TGTGCCAGCAGCTTGTCCGGGACAGGTTACACTGAAGCTTTCTTT. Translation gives CASSLSGTGYTEAFF.

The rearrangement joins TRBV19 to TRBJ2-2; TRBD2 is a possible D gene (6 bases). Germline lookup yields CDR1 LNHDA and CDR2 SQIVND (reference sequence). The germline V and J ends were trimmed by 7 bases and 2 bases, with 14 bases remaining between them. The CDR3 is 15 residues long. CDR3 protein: CASKVYGGNTGELFF. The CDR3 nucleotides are TGTGCCAGTAAGGTCTACGGGGGAAACACCGGGGAGCTGTTTTTT.

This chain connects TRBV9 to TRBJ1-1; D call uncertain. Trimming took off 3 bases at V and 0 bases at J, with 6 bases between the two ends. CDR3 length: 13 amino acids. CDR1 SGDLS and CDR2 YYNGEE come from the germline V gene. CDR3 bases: TGTGCCAGCAGCGCGAACATGAACACTGAAGCTTTCTTT. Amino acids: CASSANMNTEAFF.